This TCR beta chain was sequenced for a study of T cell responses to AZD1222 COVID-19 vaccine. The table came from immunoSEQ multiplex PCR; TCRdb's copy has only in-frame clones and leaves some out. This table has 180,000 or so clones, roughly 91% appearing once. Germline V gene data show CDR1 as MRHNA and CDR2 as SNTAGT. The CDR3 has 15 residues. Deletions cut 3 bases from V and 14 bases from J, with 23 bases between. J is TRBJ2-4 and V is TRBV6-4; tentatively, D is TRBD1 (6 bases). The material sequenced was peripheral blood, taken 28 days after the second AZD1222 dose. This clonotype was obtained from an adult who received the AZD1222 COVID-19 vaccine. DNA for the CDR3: TGTGCCAGCAGTGAACGTCGCGACAGAGAAAGGGGGAAGTACTTC. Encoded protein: CASSERRDRERGKYF.